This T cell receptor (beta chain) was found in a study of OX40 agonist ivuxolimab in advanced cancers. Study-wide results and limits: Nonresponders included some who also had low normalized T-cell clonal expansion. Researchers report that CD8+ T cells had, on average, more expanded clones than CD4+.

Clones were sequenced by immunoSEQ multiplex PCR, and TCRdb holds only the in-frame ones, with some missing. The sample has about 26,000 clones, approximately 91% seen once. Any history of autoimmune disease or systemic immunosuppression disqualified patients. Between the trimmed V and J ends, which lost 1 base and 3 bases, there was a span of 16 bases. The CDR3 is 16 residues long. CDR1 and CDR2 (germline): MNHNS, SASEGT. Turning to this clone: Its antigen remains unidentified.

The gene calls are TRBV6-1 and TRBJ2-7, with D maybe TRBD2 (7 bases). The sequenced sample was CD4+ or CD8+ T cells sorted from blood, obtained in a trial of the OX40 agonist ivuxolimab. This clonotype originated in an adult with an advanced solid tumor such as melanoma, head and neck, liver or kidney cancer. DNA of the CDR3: TGTGCCAGCAGTGAAGGAGTGCGGGGGCGGTTCTACGAGCAGTACTTC. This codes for CASSEGVRGRFYEQYF.